The following is a T cell receptor beta chain sequence with its context. The data are from a study of blood T cell repertoires in COVID-19. Germline loops: CDR1 SEHNR, CDR2 FQNEAQ (reference sequence). The CDR3 runs to 14 residues. The V end was cut by 0 bases, the J end by 0 bases, with 6 bases between. Assay used: immunoSEQ multiplex PCR; TCRdb lists only in-frame clones, some missing. The data show tens of thousands of clones, roughly nine tenths seen once. Sequenced material: peripheral blood. This chain uses TRBV7-9 with TRBJ2-7; D gene unclear. This TCR was sampled from a woman older than 75 with acute or convalescent COVID-19. CDR3: CASSLAASSYEQYF. The CDR3 DNA reads TGTGCCAGCAGCTTAGCAGCTAGCTCCTACGAGCAGTACTTC.